These 2 T cell receptor beta chains came from one sample sequenced in a study of breast tumors, draining lymph nodes, adjacent tissues. TCRdb re-called the multiplex PCR reads through MiXCR, storing one row per CDR3 protein. The sample yields around 290,000 distinct CDR3 sequences, 30% seen once. Samples came from axillary lymph nodes draining the breast cancer. Sequencing was performed on axillary lymph node tissue. Receptor source: a female donor with breast cancer. Some clones in this sample may be carry-over from other donors' samples.

The gene calls are TRBV6-1 and TRBJ2-7; 12 positions agree with TRBD1. The germline V gene has CDR1 MNHNS and CDR2 SASEGT. J gave up 6 bases and V 6 bases, and 12 bases lay outside the gene matches. The CDR3 is 16 residues long. The CDR3, as DNA: TGTGCCAGCAGGGACACCGGGACAGGGGGCAGGGGCGAGCAGTACTTC. It translates to CASRDTGTGGRGEQYF.

This clonotype was counted a few times. The chain is built from TRBV12-5 and TRBJ2-5; 11 positions match TRBD2. The germline V gene encodes CDR1 LGHNT and CDR2 FRNRAP. The CDR3 extends over 14 amino acids. CDR3: CASSPLAGAETQYF. Written as DNA, the CDR3 is TGTGCCAGCAGTCCACTAGCGGGAGCAGAGACCCAGTACTTC.